The 8 T cell receptor beta chains below were found in one sample sequenced in a study of identical twins. One entry per CDR3 protein results from TCRdb running MiXCR on the 5' RACE reads. The table lists around 1.7 million distinct CDR3 sequences, around 29% of them singletons. Sequenced sample: cord blood. Every receptor here comes from a newborn girl in good health.

This clonotype was observed a few times. This chain uses TRBV24-1 with TRBJ2-3; the match to TRBD1 covers 9 bases. With V trimmed by 5 bases and J by 1 base, 3 bases remained unmatched. Germline-derived CDR1 and CDR2 are KGHDR and SFDVKD. The CDR3 sequence is 15 residues long. CDR3 coding DNA: TGTGCCACCAGTGCGGGACAGGGCGGCACAGATACGCAGTATTTT. Translation gives CATSAGQGGTDTQYF.

CDR3 DNA sequence: TGTGCCAGCATCATAGGTCCCAGCAATGAGCAGTTCTTC. It yields the protein CASIIGPSNEQFF. The chain links TRBV12-3 or TRBV12-4 to TRBJ2-1; D is unclear. Trimming pared 7 bases from V and 6 bases from J, leaving 13 bases between. There are 13 residues in the CDR3.

V usage is TRBV27 and J usage is TRBJ2-1, with a weak D call TRBD1 (5 bases). V lost 2 bases and J lost 5, with 10 bases in between. Germline loops: CDR1 MNHEY, CDR2 SMNVEV (reference sequence). The CDR3 has 14 amino acids. This chain's CDR3 is CASSLKTANNEQFF. CDR3 DNA sequence: TGTGCCAGCAGTTTAAAGACAGCGAACAATGAGCAGTTCTTC.

The V gene is TRBV21-1, the J gene TRBJ2-7; TRBD2, as called in the table, went unchecked against the DNA. TRBV21-1 is a recognized pseudogene. The CDR3 has 16 amino acids. The CDR3 region is CASSKADSGIIYEQYF. CDR3 nucleotide sequence: TGTGCCAGCAGCAAAGCCGATAGCGGGATAATCTACGAGCAGTACTTC.

A few counts support this clonotype. The V call is TRBV6-2 or TRBV6-3, the J call TRBJ1-2; D is unclear. CDR1 is MNHEY and CDR2 is SVGEGT in the germline V gene. The CDR3 totals 14 residues. V was shortened by 6 bases and J by 4 bases, with 15 bases between the two germline ends. The CDR3 spells CASRRDKSIYGYTF. CDR3 DNA: TGTGCCAGCAGGCGAGACAAGTCGATCTATGGCTACACCTTC.

The V gene is TRBV7-2, the J gene TRBJ2-5; the match to TRBD2 covers 12 bases. CDR3 length equals 18 residues. Germline trimming cut 3 bases from V and 11 bases from J; bases unmatched to any gene: 19. Germline lookup yields CDR1 SGHTA and CDR2 FQGNSA. Here the CDR3 DNA reads TGTGCCAGCAGCTTTAGGCTAGCGGGGGGGCCGGTCTACAATGAGCAGTACTTC. Its translation: CASSFRLAGGPVYNEQYF.

This chain links TRBV27 with TRBJ2-1, with TRBD2 matching 7 bases. This CDR3 comprises 15 residues. Trimming took 5 bases from V and 0 from J; bases not matched to a gene: 4. Germline V gene sequence: CDR1 MNHEY, CDR2 SMNVEV (reference sequence). CDR3 nucleotides: TGTGCCAGCAGTCCCAAGCGGGGCTCCTACAATGAGCAGTTCTTC. This encodes CASSPKRGSYNEQFF.

The chain has TRBV14 and TRBJ1-2; tentatively, D is TRBD1 (5 bases). Deletions cut 5 bases from V and 6 bases from J, with 10 bases between. Germline CDR1 is SGHDN and CDR2 is FVKESK. This CDR3 has 12 amino acids. The CDR3 nucleotides read TGTGCCAGCAGCTGGTCAGGGAATGGCTACACCTTC. It codes for CASSWSGNGYTF. The full variable domain, rest sourced from reference TRBV14 and TRBJ1-2, is EAGVTQFPSHSVIEKGQTVTLRCDPISGHDNLYWYRRVMGKEIKFLLHFVKESKQDESGMPNNRFLAERTGGTYSTLKVQPAELEDSGVYFCASSWSGNGYTFGSGTRLTVV.